Listed below are T cell receptor beta chains from one sample, sequenced in a study of blood T cell repertoires in COVID-19. Repertoires were generated with immunoSEQ multiplex PCR, while TCRdb's copy carries only in-frame clones and drops some. There are under 300,000 clones in the sample; around 78% occur only once, and roughly 4.5% lies in the top ten. Sequencing used peripheral blood. These receptors came from a man between 60 and 70 years old who had recovered from COVID-19. Both conserved end residues are part of each CDR3. D genes are given only for firm matches. Expanded clones get a size class; other rows say once, few or many, or leave the size out.

TRBJ2-7,TRBV11-2,few,TRBD2,CASSPGVAGAYEQYF,TGTGCCAGCAGCCCCGGGGTGGCGGGGGCCTACGAGCAGTACTTC
TRBJ2-3,TRBV5-1,once,TRBD1,CASSLGVGTGPNGDTQYF,TGCGCCAGCAGCTTGGGGGTTGGGACAGGCCCCAACGGAGACACGCAGTATTTT
TRBJ2-7,TRBV27,-,TRBD2,CASSTTGTSGNYEQYF,TGTGCCAGCAGTACAACGGGGACTAGCGGGAACTACGAGCAGTACTTC
TRBJ2-7,TRBV5-6,-,TRBD1,CASSLGTGGHEQYF,TGTGCCAGCAGCTTGGGGACAGGGGGCCACGAGCAGTACTTC
TRBJ2-7,TRBV19,-,TRBD1,CASQSRGTGADYEQYF,TGTGCTAGCCAGAGCCGGGGGACAGGGGCAGACTACGAGCAGTACTTC
TRBJ1-1,TRBV7-3,-,TRBD1,CASSLDRGPSMDTEAFF,TGTGCCAGCAGCTTAGACAGGGGGCCCTCCATGGACACTGAAGCTTTCTTT
TRBJ2-5,TRBV7-8,-,-,CASSTQQGAQETQYF,TGTGCCAGCAGCACGCAACAGGGCGCCCAAGAGACCCAGTACTTC
TRBJ2-3,TRBV6-4,-,TRBD2,CASSENPGLYGDTQYF,TGTGCCAGCAGTGAGAACCCGGGACTATACGGTGATACGCAGTATTTT
TRBJ1-3,TRBV3-1/TRBV3-2,once,-,CASRPREGTGNTIYF,TGTGCCAGCAGGCCCCGGGAGGGCACTGGAAACACCATATATTTT
TRBJ1-5,TRBV27,-,-,CASSSGLGNQPQHF,TGTGCCAGCAGTTCGGGACTAGGGAATCAGCCCCAGCATTTT
TRBJ2-1,TRBV14,-,-,CASSQAGGPSSYNEQFF,TGTGCCAGCAGCCAAGCGGGGGGCCCCAGCTCCTACAATGAGCAGTTCTTC
TRBJ1-2,TRBV6-1,-,-,CASSGGMAGRPYGYTF,TGTGCCAGCAGTGGTGGTATGGCCGGGAGACCCTATGGCTACACCTTC
TRBJ1-4,TRBV7-9,-,-,CASSLSLSEKLFF,TGTGCCAGCAGCTTGAGTTTGAGTGAAAAACTGTTTTTT
TRBJ2-5,TRBV6-5,once,TRBD1,CASRGTGKETQYF,TGTGCCAGCAGGGGGACAGGGAAAGAGACCCAGTACTTC
TRBJ1-6,TRBV5-1,-,-,CASSLEQGVESPLHF,TGCGCCAGCAGCTTGGAACAGGGAGTGGAATCACCCCTCCACTTT
TRBJ2-1,TRBV19,-,TRBD1,CASSPGTGSYNEQFF,TGTGCCAGTAGTCCAGGGACAGGCTCCTACAATGAGCAGTTCTTC
TRBJ2-1,TRBV7-3,-,-,CASSSDPWTESYNEQFF,TGTGCCAGCAGCTCCGACCCATGGACTGAGAGTTACAATGAGCAGTTCTTC